This T cell receptor (beta chain) was profiled in a study of T cells in tumors after PD-1 blockade. Study at large: Excluded were patients with checkpoint blockade, immunosuppressants, or radiotherapy or other anti-cancer therapy within 4 weeks. During anti-PD-1 treatment, some patients continued daily vismodegib 150 mg. On average, peripheral blood gave some 110,000 TCR templates and over 30,000 unique clonotypes.

Only in-frame clones appear in the TCRdb table, and some are missing; sequencing was by immunoSEQ multiplex PCR. The table records 40,000 to 55,000 clones, 79% of them present only once. Genomic DNA template from tumor biopsies or peripheral blood, about 600 ng to 6,004 ng input. J was trimmed by 3 bases and V by 1 base; bases with no gene match: 6. The CDR3 spans 16 residues. Germline V gene sequence: CDR1 MNHEY, CDR2 SVGAGI. This TCR was recovered from a human donor with basal cell carcinoma. Source: PBMCs, taken before anti-PD-1 treatment. The V and J genes are TRBV6-5 and TRBJ2-7; 10 bases match TRBD1. As DNA, the CDR3 is TGTGCCAGCAGTTACTTTTCCGGGACAGGGGTCTACGAGCAGTACTTC. Residues: CASSYFSGTGVYEQYF.